One and the same sample provided the 28 T cell receptor beta chains below, sequenced in a study of cytomegalovirus exposure and HLA in healthy donors (dated by TCRdb to the late 2010s). Library preparation employed the immunoSEQ multiplex PCR assay. A mixture of 60 forward primers for TCR Vbeta segments and 13 reverse primers for TCR Jbeta segments was used in the multiplex PCR. In TCRdb, the immuneACCESS table is reduced to in-frame sequences with V and J assigned. These tables do not hold every clone; where another copy was compared, an unresolved V gene accounts for under half, and the others remain unexplained. The sample table lists 100,000 to 150,000 clones, 70% to 80% of them with a count of one. Around 3.9% of the sample comes from the top ten. The material sequenced was PBMCs. Receptors were obtained from a man aged 40-50 years in good health and CMV-seronegative.

In this sample, this clone turned up once. The rearrangement links TRBV6-5 to TRBJ2-7, with a possible D match to TRBD1 (8 bases). The germline CDR1 and CDR2 sequences are MNHEY and SVGAGI. V lost 10 bases and J lost 1, with 14 bases in between. The CDR3 spans 13 residues. The CDR3 region has the DNA TGTGCCACCACAGGGGGGGTATCCTACGAGCAGTACTTC. This codes for CATTGGVSYEQYF.

Details on this clone: A read error may produce the germline difference seen at one junction end. The rearrangement links TRBV7-9 to TRBJ1-5, with 12 bases fitting TRBD1. This CDR3 has 15 amino acids. In germline, CDR1 is SEHNR, CDR2 FQNEAQ (reference sequence). CDR3 sequence (DNA): TGTGCCAGCGGCTTAGCGGGACAGGGGGCTCAGCCCCAGCATTTT. Translating it yields CASGLAGQGAQPQHF.

This chain connects TRBV6-5 to TRBJ2-1, with 9 bases fitting TRBD1. V lost 6 bases to trimming and J lost 15 bases; unmatched junction nucleotides: 9. This CDR3 is 12 amino acids long. In germline, CDR1 is MNHEY, CDR2 SVGAGI. The CDR3 is CASRPDRGRMFF. CDR3 in DNA: TGTGCCAGCAGACCTGACAGGGGGAGGATGTTCTTC.

The sample holds one count of this clone. The chain uses TRBV7-9 and TRBJ1-2; D is perhaps TRBD1 (6 bases). Germline V gene sequence: CDR1 SEHNR, CDR2 FQNEAQ (reference sequence). The germline V and J ends were trimmed by 3 bases and 8 bases, with 25 bases remaining between them. The CDR3 sequence is 17 residues long. The CDR3 loop reads CASSFQTAGARSVGYTF. CDR3 sequence (DNA): TGTGCCAGCAGCTTTCAAACCGCAGGGGCTAGGAGTGTGGGCTACACCTTC.

The chain links TRBV27 to TRBJ2-7, with D possibly being TRBD1 (6 bases). The CDR3 totals 15 residues. Germline lookup yields CDR1 MNHEY and CDR2 SMNVEV (reference sequence). V gave up 4 bases and J gave up 4 bases, with 17 bases separating them. The CDR3 loop reads CASSYSDSLWYEQYF. The CDR3 DNA reads TGTGCCAGCAGTTACTCGGACAGCCTGTGGTACGAGCAGTACTTC.

The rearrangement uses TRBV6-6 and TRBJ2-6; D remains unclear. Germline loops: CDR1 MNHNY, CDR2 SVGAGI (reference sequence). Trimming took 4 bases from V and 0 from J, leaving 7 bases between them. This CDR3 region has 15 residues. For the CDR3, the DNA is TGTGCCAGCAGTTCCCACACCTCTGGGGCCAACGTCCTGACTTTC. It translates to CASSSHTSGANVLTF.

The count of this clone is one. V and J are TRBV5-1 and TRBJ2-6; TRBD1 agrees at 8 bases. Germline V CDR1 and CDR2: SGHRS, YFSETQ. With 1 base clipped from V and 2 bases from J, the junction kept 8 bases outside the gene matches. The CDR3 extends over 18 amino acids. The CDR3 nucleotides are TGCGCCAGCAGCTTGTATGGGCAGGGGGCAACTGGGGCCAACGTCCTGACTTTC. As protein: CASSLYGQGATGANVLTF.

The genes are TRBV7-2 and TRBJ2-3; 7 positions agree with TRBD2. The V segment lost 5 bases and the J segment 5 bases; nucleotides outside the gene matches: 13. The germline gives CDR1 SGHTA, CDR2 FQGNSA. The CDR3 extends over 16 amino acids. For the CDR3, the DNA is TGTGCCAGCAGCCTGGGGACTAAGCGGGGAGGAGATACGCAGTATTTT. Translated: CASSLGTKRGGDTQYF. Full variable domain (rest looked up from reference TRBV7-2 and TRBJ2-3): GAGVSQSPSNKVTEKGKDVELRCDPISGHTALYWYRQSLGQGLEFLIYFQGNSAPDKSGLPSDRFSAERTGGSVSTLTIQRTQQEDSAVYLCASSLGTKRGGDTQYFGPGTRLTVL.

The genes are TRBV11-2 and TRBJ2-1; possibly TRBD1 for D (6 bases). Trimming took off 5 bases at V and 5 bases at J, with 13 bases between the two ends. The CDR3 has 14 residues. Germline CDR1 is SGHAT and CDR2 is FQNNGV. The CDR3 DNA is TGTGCCAGCAGCCTGCGGACAGTGAACAATGAGCAGTTCTTC. Translated: CASSLRTVNNEQFF.

This clone was seen only once. J is TRBJ2-2 and V is TRBV7-9, with a tentative D call TRBD2 (5 bases). Trimming removed 3 bases at V and 3 bases at J, with 8 bases between. Germline V CDR1 and CDR2: SEHNR, FQNEAQ (reference sequence). The CDR3 runs 14 residues. CDR3 loop: CASSFEGDTGELFF. CDR3 in DNA: TGTGCCAGCAGCTTCGAGGGTGACACCGGGGAGCTGTTTTTT.

This sequence joins TRBV19 and TRBJ2-4; D is perhaps TRBD1 (6 bases). V dropped 5 bases and J dropped 0 bases, with 20 bases sitting between them. The CDR3 loop spans 18 amino acids. Germline-derived CDR1 and CDR2 are LNHDA and SQIVND (reference sequence). CDR3 region: CASSFYLQGLAAKNIQYF. DNA for the CDR3: TGTGCCAGTAGTTTCTACCTACAGGGTTTGGCAGCCAAAAACATTCAGTACTTC.

This clone was seen once. This sequence joins TRBV30 and TRBJ1-2; TRBD1 matches at 10 bases. CDR3 length: 13 amino acids. V lost 4 bases, J lost 5 bases, and 4 bases stayed unmatched. Germline CDR1 and CDR2: GTSNPN and SVGIG (reference sequence). CDR3 protein: CAWKGTGVYGYTF. The CDR3 coding sequence is TGTGCCTGGAAGGGGACAGGGGTATATGGCTACACCTTC. The full variable domain, completed using reference TRBV30 and TRBJ1-2, is SQTIHQWPATLVQPVGSPLSLECTVEGTSNPNLYWYRQAAGRGLQLLFYSVGIGQISSEVPQNLSASRPQDRQFILSSKKLLLSDSGFYLCAWKGTGVYGYTFGSGTRLTVV.

This chain joins TRBV7-9 and TRBJ2-7, with a possible D match to TRBD2 (5 bases). There are 12 residues in the CDR3. With 6 bases removed from V and 2 bases from J, the gap between germline ends came to 8 bases. The germline V gene has CDR1 SEHNR and CDR2 FQNEAQ (reference sequence). CDR3 protein: CASSRGAYEQYF. DNA for the CDR3: TGTGCCAGCAGTCGGGGAGCCTACGAGCAGTACTTC.

This sequence joins TRBV5-3 and TRBJ1-1; TRBD1 is a possible D gene (5 bases). TRBV5-3 is filed as an ORF, its function uncertain. Trimming took 2 bases from V and 3 from J, leaving 14 bases between them. This CDR3 has 15 amino acids. CDR3 sequence reads: CARSLGGVRDTEAFF. CDR3 sequence (DNA): TGTGCCAGAAGCTTAGGCGGGGTCAGGGACACTGAAGCTTTCTTT.

This clone was recorded only once. This chain uses TRBV5-4 with TRBJ1-6, with 7 bases identical to TRBD1. The CDR3 covers 17 residues. Germline loops: CDR1 SGHNT, CDR2 YYREEE (reference sequence). V trimming: 7 bases; J trimming: 0 bases; junction bases outside the gene matches: 10. CDR3 residues: CASSSDRVVSYNSPLHF. CDR3 DNA: TGTGCCAGCTCTTCCGACAGGGTGGTCTCCTATAATTCACCCCTCCACTTT.

This chain uses TRBV5-1 with TRBJ2-7; 7 bases fit TRBD1. The CDR3 totals 14 residues. V lost 0 bases and J lost 5; bases outside the gene matches: 5. CDR1 is SGHRS, CDR2 YFSETQ, per germline. The CDR3 reads CASSLEQGYNEQYF. Written as DNA, the CDR3 is TGCGCCAGCAGCTTGGAACAGGGGTACAACGAGCAGTACTTC.

DNA for the CDR3: TGCGCCAGCAGCCAAGGGGTTAGCGGGGGCACAGATACGCAGTATTTT. Protein: CASSQGVSGGTDTQYF. The J gene is TRBJ2-3, the V gene TRBV4-3; TRBD2 aligns across 8 bases. V lost 1 base and J lost 1; bases outside the gene matches: 4. CDR1 and CDR2 from the germline V gene are LGHNA and YSLEER. This CDR3 comprises 16 residues.

The rearrangement uses TRBV9 and TRBJ1-6; D is uncertain. Germline CDR1 SGDLS, CDR2 YYNGEE. This CDR3 is 14 amino acids long. The ends were cut back, 0 bases at V and 10 bases at J, with 11 bases in the middle. CDR3 nucleotide sequence: TGTGCCAGCAGCGTAGTCCCCGGTCGATCACCCCTCCACTTT. Translated, it gives CASSVVPGRSPLHF.

The chain joins TRBV9 to TRBJ2-1; no firm D call. V was cut by 0 bases and J by 7 bases, with 14 bases left in between. The CDR3 length is 15 residues. CDR1 and CDR2 from the germline V gene are SGDLS and YYNGEE. Here the CDR3 reads CASSVGASHLNEQFF. CDR3 nucleotide sequence: TGTGCCAGCAGCGTAGGTGCTAGTCATTTGAATGAGCAGTTCTTC.

The J gene is TRBJ1-2, the V gene TRBV18; D not resolved. The CDR3 has 15 residues. V was shortened by 3 bases and J by 4 bases, with 15 bases between the two germline ends. Germline loops: CDR1 KGHSH, CDR2 LQKENI. The CDR3 loop reads CASSPLPLPSYGYTF. CDR3 nucleotides: TGTGCCAGCTCACCGTTGCCCCTTCCGAGCTATGGCTACACCTTC.

The V and J genes are TRBV7-2 and TRBJ1-5; D unclear. With 2 bases removed from V and 3 bases from J, the gap between germline ends came to 5 bases. The CDR3 is 13 amino acids. The germline gives CDR1 SGHTA, CDR2 FQGNSA. CDR3: CASSLSVNQPQHF. In DNA, the CDR3 is TGTGCCAGCAGCTTAAGCGTCAATCAGCCCCAGCATTTT.

The chain carries TRBV6-5 and TRBJ1-2; D is uncertain. With 3 bases removed from V and 4 bases from J, the gap between germline ends came to 18 bases. The CDR3 has 16 residues. Germline-derived CDR1 and CDR2 are MNHEY and SVGAGI. The CDR3 DNA reads as TGTGCCAGCAGTTATCACGGACGTACCGAGGGCTATGGCTACACCTTC. Protein product: CASSYHGRTEGYGYTF.

This clone came up a few times. V and J are TRBV7-2 and TRBJ1-2; no firm D call. Between the trimmed V and J ends, which lost 6 bases and 7 bases, there was a span of 9 bases. CDR1 and CDR2 from the germline V gene are SGHTA and FQGNSA. This CDR3 contains 11 residues. Here the CDR3 reads CASRSEVGYTF. CDR3 coding DNA: TGTGCCAGCAGGTCGGAGGTTGGCTACACCTTC. Looking up the rest from reference TRBV7-2 and TRBJ1-2 gives the full variable domain: GAGVSQSPSNKVTEKGKDVELRCDPISGHTALYWYRQSLGQGLEFLIYFQGNSAPDKSGLPSDRFSAERTGGSVSTLTIQRTQQEDSAVYLCASRSEVGYTFGSGTRLTVV.

The chain couples TRBV9 to TRBJ2-2, with 10 bases matching TRBD1. CDR3 length: 15 amino acids. V shed 3 bases, J shed 7 bases, and the junction held 6 bases outside the gene matches. Germline-derived CDR1 and CDR2 are SGDLS and YYNGEE. The CDR3: CASSADRGRSGELFF. The CDR3 DNA follows: TGTGCCAGCAGCGCCGACAGGGGGCGAAGCGGGGAGCTGTTTTTT.

V usage is TRBV15 and J usage is TRBJ1-5; D might be TRBD1 (5 bases). V dropped 4 bases and J dropped 7 bases, with 11 bases sitting between them. Germline V gene sequence: CDR1 LNHNV, CDR2 YYDKDF (reference sequence). CDR3 length: 13 residues. CDR3 residues: CATSKAGDQPQHF. The CDR3 DNA reads TGTGCCACCAGCAAGGCGGGGGACCAGCCCCAGCATTTT.

The CDR3 nucleotides are TGCGCCAGCAGCCGGGGACAGGGGGAACCCTTCGGTGCTGGCTACACCTTC. As protein: CASSRGQGEPFGAGYTF. The chain carries TRBV4-3 and TRBJ1-2, with 11 positions matching TRBD1. The CDR3 contains 17 residues. From germline, CDR1 is LGHNA and CDR2 YSLEER. The J segment lost 7 bases and the V segment lost 4 bases, leaving 14 bases of the junction unmatched.

The chain employs TRBV4-3 and TRBJ1-2, with D tentatively TRBD1 (5 bases). Germline CDR1 reads LGHNA; CDR2 reads YSLEER. The V gene lost 0 bases and the J gene lost 7 bases, with 15 bases spanning the gap. The CDR3 has 15 amino acids. This CDR3 reads CASSQDQWGVTGYTF. DNA of the CDR3: TGCGCCAGCAGCCAAGATCAGTGGGGGGTAACTGGCTACACCTTC.

This rearrangement joins TRBV2 to TRBJ1-1, with D hard to call. V was clipped by 2 bases and J by 7 bases, with 5 bases between them. The CDR3 is made up of 11 amino acids. Germline V CDR1 and CDR2: SNHLY, FYNNEI. The CDR3 DNA follows: TGTGCCAGCAGTGAATATTTTGAAGCTTTCTTT. Translated, it gives CASSEYFEAFF.